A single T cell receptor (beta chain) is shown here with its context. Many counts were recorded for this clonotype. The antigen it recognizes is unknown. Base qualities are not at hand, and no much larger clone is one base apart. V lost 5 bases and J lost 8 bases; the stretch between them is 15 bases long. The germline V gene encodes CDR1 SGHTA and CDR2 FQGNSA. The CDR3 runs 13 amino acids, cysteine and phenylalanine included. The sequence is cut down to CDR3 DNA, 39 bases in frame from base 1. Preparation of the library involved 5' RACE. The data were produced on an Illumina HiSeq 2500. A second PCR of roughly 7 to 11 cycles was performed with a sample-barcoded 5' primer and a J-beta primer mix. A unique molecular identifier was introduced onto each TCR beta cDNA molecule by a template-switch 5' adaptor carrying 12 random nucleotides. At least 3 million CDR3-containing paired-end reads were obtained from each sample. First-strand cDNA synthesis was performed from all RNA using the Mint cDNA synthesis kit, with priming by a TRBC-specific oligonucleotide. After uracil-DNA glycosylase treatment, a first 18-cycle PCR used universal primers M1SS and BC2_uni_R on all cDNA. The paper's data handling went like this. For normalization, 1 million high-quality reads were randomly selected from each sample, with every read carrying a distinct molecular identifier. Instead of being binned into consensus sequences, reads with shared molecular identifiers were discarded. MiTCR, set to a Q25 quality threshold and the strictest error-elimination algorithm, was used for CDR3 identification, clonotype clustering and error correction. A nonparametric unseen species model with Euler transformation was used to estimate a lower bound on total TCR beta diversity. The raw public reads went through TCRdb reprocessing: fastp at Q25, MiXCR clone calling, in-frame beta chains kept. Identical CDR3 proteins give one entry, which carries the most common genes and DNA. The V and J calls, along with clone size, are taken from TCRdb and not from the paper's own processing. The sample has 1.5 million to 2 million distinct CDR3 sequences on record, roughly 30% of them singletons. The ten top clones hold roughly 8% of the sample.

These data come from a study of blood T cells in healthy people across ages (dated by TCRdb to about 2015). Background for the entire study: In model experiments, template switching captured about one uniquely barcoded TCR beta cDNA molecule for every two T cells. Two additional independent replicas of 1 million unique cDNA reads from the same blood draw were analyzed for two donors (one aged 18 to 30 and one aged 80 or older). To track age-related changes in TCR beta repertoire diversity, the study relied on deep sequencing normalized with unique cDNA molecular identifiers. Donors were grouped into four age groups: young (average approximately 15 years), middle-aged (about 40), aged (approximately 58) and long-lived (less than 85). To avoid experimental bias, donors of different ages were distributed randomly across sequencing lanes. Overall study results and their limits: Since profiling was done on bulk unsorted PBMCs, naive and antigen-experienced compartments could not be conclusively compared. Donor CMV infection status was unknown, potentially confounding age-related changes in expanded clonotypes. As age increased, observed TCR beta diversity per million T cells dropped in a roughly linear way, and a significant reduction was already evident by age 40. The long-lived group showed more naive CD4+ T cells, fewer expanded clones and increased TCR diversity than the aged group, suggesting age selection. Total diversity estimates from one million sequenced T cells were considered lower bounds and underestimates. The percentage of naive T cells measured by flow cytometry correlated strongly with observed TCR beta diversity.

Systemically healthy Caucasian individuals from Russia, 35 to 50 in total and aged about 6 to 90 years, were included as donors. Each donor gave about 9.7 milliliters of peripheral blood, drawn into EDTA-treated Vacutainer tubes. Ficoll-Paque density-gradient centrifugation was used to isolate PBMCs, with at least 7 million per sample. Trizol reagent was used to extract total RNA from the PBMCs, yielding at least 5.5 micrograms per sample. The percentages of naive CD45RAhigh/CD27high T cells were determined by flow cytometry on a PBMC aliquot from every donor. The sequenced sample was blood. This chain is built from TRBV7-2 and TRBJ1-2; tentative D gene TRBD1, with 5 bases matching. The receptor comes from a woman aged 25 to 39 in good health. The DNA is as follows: TGTGCCAGCAGCCCTGGGACGGAATACGGCTACACCTTC. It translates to CASSPGTEYGYTF.